This TCR beta chain stems from a study of CD8+ T cells in alopecia areata. Overall study context: Tofacitinib was given for 6 to 18 months, then stopped for 6 months.

Documented treatment: oral pan-JAK inhibitor, 5-10 mg twice daily. Broader study findings: Many expanded lesional clones remained in scalp and blood on tofacitinib. Shared TCR sequences were less clear between patients than in mice, possibly partly from HLA diversity. The study found tofacitinib significantly decreased scalp clonality and expanded CD8+ clones among the top 100.

Concerning this clone itself: The antigen is not known.

Trimming took 1 base from V and 8 from J, leaving 18 bases between them. From germline, CDR1 is MGHDK and CDR2 SYGVNS. The CDR3 consists of 16 residues. RNA, once extracted, was reverse transcribed into cDNA for use as the sequencing template. Measured with immunoSEQ multiplex PCR; TCRdb has only the in-frame clones, and not every one. The sample has about 220,000 clones; around 57% are singletons. This chain uses TRBV25-1 with TRBJ2-1, with D possibly matching TRBD1 (7 bases). Specimen: CD4+ T cells sorted from blood, collected at week 4, from a patient treated with tofacitinib. The clonotype was recovered from a human donor with alopecia areata. For the CDR3, the DNA is TGTGCCAGCAGTGAATTCAGGGGGGCCGTAGCTCATGAGCAGTTCTTC. This codes for CASSEFRGAVAHEQFF.